This TCR beta chain appears in the sequencing data of a study of blood T cell repertoires in COVID-19. Enrollees, roughly 18 to 95 years old, lived in approximately 25 US areas. Sequencing used immunoSEQ multiplex PCR; TCRdb keeps in-frame clones, though not all of them. The table shows some 170,000 clones, with more than 75% occurring only once. Germline lookup yields CDR1 SGHNT and CDR2 YENEEA. The CDR3 is 13 residues long. Trimming stripped 3 bases from V and 6 bases from J, with 9 bases between. Material for sequencing was PBMCs or T cells enriched from blood (not recorded which). The TCR was taken from a man between 40 and 49 years old who had recovered from COVID-19. The gene calls are TRBV11-3 and TRBJ2-1, with D unclear. This chain's CDR3 is CASSLAVSNEQFF. CDR3 in DNA: TGTGCCAGCAGCTTGGCGGTCAGCAATGAGCAGTTCTTC.